This TCR beta chain is from a study of cytomegalovirus exposure and HLA in healthy donors (dated by TCRdb to the late 2010s). Concerning the study at large: An earlier analysis of more than 550 of the donors reported roughly 300 Gb of sequence data and 95 million to 140 million unique TCR beta sequences obtained from around 170 million T cells. An early release covering just under 650 HLA-typed donors comprised approximately 290 gigabases of sequencing data and around 85 million unique TCR sequences. Of the roughly 390 genotyped donors, about 80% fell in the genetic ancestry cluster associated with self-reported Caucasian donors. The aim of the study was to test whether cataloging public T cell receptors could identify signatures of past pathogen exposure. The study profiled the T cell repertoires of hundreds of subjects by immunosequencing and related them to cytomegalovirus serostatus. A separate validation cohort of about 110 different subjects was used in addition to the roughly 720-subject first cohort. The study combined high-throughput TCR immunosequencing, statistical association of individual TCRs with disease status, and machine learning to predict cytomegalovirus infection status. A later analysis re-examined previously published TCR beta repertoires from around 670 donors and added high-resolution HLA genotyping to investigate patterns of TCR occurrence. The later analysis used no new phenotypic data to find candidate immune exposures, relying instead on TCR beta sequences and their occurrence across donors. To decide whether each TCR beta V gene segment behaved as functional or pseudogenic, an earlier analysis of fewer than 750 of the donors relied on high-throughput TCR beta sequencing. Donor age, sex, ethnicity and CMV serostatus were compiled alongside the repertoire data. Genome-wide SNP genotypes for about 65% of the 666 donors were used in a later genetic analysis, which treated that subset as a discovery cohort. All discovery cohort repertoires had been generated using a single sequencing platform. Class I and class II HLA loci were covered by the typing at four-digit resolution. The number of donors typed differed by locus, with roughly 629-640 for A, B, C, DRB1 and DQB1, 522 for DQA1, 600 to 610 for DPA1, and roughly 450 for DPB1. About 5 DR-DQ haplotypes were handled as single units for association and clustering, since linkage in the cohort was strong. Among about 410 genotyped donors of the cohort, an average of around 240,000 unique TCR beta nucleotide sequences was sequenced per donor, of which approximately 19% were non-productive. The study at large found these results: Immune exposure information for the cohort was limited to CMV serostatus. HLA typing was unavailable for some donors at each locus, so association tests used only the typed subset. In a later analysis, around 15,000 TCR beta sequences were associated with specific HLA alleles at a false discovery rate of 0.05. Presence/absence analyses assumed roughly uniform sequencing depth across donors, an assumption that may not hold. Compared with the approximately 700-donor mean, donors in an Asian-associated ancestry cluster had fewer N-insertions in productive TCRs, according to a later genetic analysis. A further reported finding was that TCR beta sequences accurately predicted the HLA-A and HLA-B alleles for most subjects in the first cohort. In both the original and validation cohorts, the classifier was reported to diagnose cytomegalovirus status with high specificity and sensitivity. Correlated functional status among segregating V segments might be attributable to linkage disequilibrium, but an unknown experimental factor could not be ruled out. In an earlier analysis of over 550 of the donors, most TCR beta V segments were observed in productive rearrangements about 90% or about 30% of the time, broadly matching IMGT annotations. According to the authors, the approach could potentially be generalized to other disease states and immunological phenotypes. Because the 87-base-pair reads could not distinguish some IMGT-functional V segments, including TRBV6-2 and TRBV6-3, those segments were excluded. Because counts were too low, more than 15 rarely observed V segments, including chromosome 9 orphons, were left out of the earlier analysis of about 500 of the donors. The sequencing pipeline was judged likely to have produced a cluster of highly shared sequence variants as a technical artifact. A later analysis found that most CMV-associated TCR beta chains appeared HLA-restricted, with HLA associations seemingly driven largely by CMV exposure. The study listed approximately 150 TCR beta chains as associated with cytomegalovirus. This cohort had only TCR beta chains sequenced, and the lack of alpha or paired-chain data limited which features could be detected. In vitro tests confirmed that a few of the cytomegalovirus-associated TCR beta chains recognize cytomegalovirus antigens. Most TCR sequences were observed very rarely across donors, whereas some public TCRs were present in many individuals. When HLA alleles, especially DR and DQ, strongly co-occurred, TCR associations were difficult to assign to individual alleles. Compared with equally common non-associated chains, HLA-associated TCR beta chains in a later analysis were more clonally expanded and had lower generation probabilities. In a later genetic analysis, a missense DCLRE1C variant was associated with V-gene and J-gene trimming of TCR beta chains, and the association was replicated in an independent cohort. In a later analysis, several top co-occurrence clusters were reported to appear linked to parvovirus B19, influenza, CMV and Epstein-Barr virus. In a later analysis, TCR association rates were found to vary across HLA loci, with the most associated TCRs seen for DRB1 alleles and the fewest for HLA-C alleles.

The cohort was made up of approximately 700 healthy bone marrow donors. All cohort members were sampled while nominally healthy, although unrecorded immune exposures were likely present. The donor tested CMV seropositive, placing the donor among the 250 to 350 seropositive members of the cohort. Each donor provided a peripheral blood sample, and peripheral blood mononuclear cells were used for TCR beta sequencing. The Qiagen DNeasy Blood Extraction Kit was used to extract genomic DNA from the blood cell samples. The CDR3 spans 17 residues, from the cysteine through the phenylalanine. Only the CDR3 portion is preserved as DNA: 51 bases, with reading frame beginning at the first base. The germline V gene (reference sequence) provides CDR1 LNHNV and CDR2 YYDKDF. Ends trimmed: V by 0 bases, J by 2 bases; bases unmatched to a gene: 8. Comments on this clone: No cognate antigen has been identified for it. Within one base of it there is no much larger clone, and no base qualities were kept.

Library prep was done by the immunoSEQ multiplex PCR assay. The multiplex PCR relied on a mix of 60 forward primers for TCR Vbeta segments and 13 reverse primers for TCR Jbeta segments. The CDR3 region of rearranged TCR beta genes was amplified from genomic DNA by a multiplex PCR assay. Amplified TCR beta libraries were sequenced as 87-base-pair reads on the Illumina HiSeq System. On the study's bioinformatics: A later analysis tallied roughly 80 million unique TCR beta chains across the approximately 670 repertoires, and approximately 12 million of those chains were shared by two or more donors. A nearest-neighbor algorithm error-corrected the raw reads and collapsed the reads into unique sequences, merging closely related sequences to remove PCR and sequencing errors. Alignment of CDR3 sequences to IMGT reference sequences was used to assign V, D and J gene segments. For a sequence to be retained, a match of at least six nucleotides to both a V gene segment and a J gene segment was required. Rearrangements were called productive when the CDR3 lacked stop codons and stayed in frame with V and J; all others were non-productive. CDR3 was defined according to IMGT convention as the region running from the second conserved V-encoded cysteine to the conserved J-encoded phenylalanine. Sequences without an unambiguous match to a single V gene segment were excluded from the earlier analysis of a few hundred of the donors. In an earlier analysis of several hundred of the donors, a V segment was called functional when productive rearrangements were above 56.7%, and segregating when the standard deviation between donors exceeded 5%. A statistical classification framework was built for diagnosing cytomegalovirus status from the catalog of TCR beta chain sequences. A later analysis assigned V and J genes by comparing TCR nucleotide sequences with IMGT/GENE-DB human TR gene sequences. The TCRdist pipeline was used in a later analysis to assign CDR3 sequences and most-parsimonious VDJ recombination scenarios. In a later analysis, each TCR beta chain was defined by its CDR3 amino acid sequence together with its V-gene family, and reads lacking a unique V-gene family were excluded. As a way to deal with suspected cross-contamination and a sequencing artifact, a later analysis dropped 450 to 600 nucleotide sequences that were highly shared and had low generation probability. In a later analysis, a clonal expansion index was calculated for each public chain from normalized within-repertoire ranks of inferred template counts. Generation probabilities in a later analysis came from a VDJ recombination model fitted to out-of-frame rearrangements, and those results were checked against IGoR. In a later analysis, hypergeometric tests were used to score TCR-TCR, TCR-HLA and TCR-CMV co-occurrence, with a repertoire-size bias correction applied to TCR pairs. False discovery rates were estimated in a later analysis by permuting HLA or CMV assignments 20 times. A later analysis grouped co-occurring TCRs with DBSCAN, adding TCRdist sequence similarity when clustering within HLA-allele-positive subsets. Repertoires with fewer than 30,000 or more than 120,000 public chains, plus five repertoires with anomalous nucleotide sharing, were excluded from co-occurrence clustering. This is the immuneACCESS table as TCRdb keeps it, with only in-frame sequences that have V and J called. A part of the clones is gone; compared with another copy, unresolved V genes explain less than half, and the rest is unexplained. V, J and clone size are those of that table, while D and trimming were read from the DNA. The sample table lists over 110,000 clones, about three quarters of them with a count of one. The leading ten clones occupy 1% to 1.5% of the sample.

Recombination joined TRBV15 with TRBJ2-3; TRBD2 aligns with 7 central bases. The sequencing input was PBMCs. The sequence was obtained from a male donor in good health and CMV-seropositive. The DNA sequence reads TGTGCCACCAGCAGAGATCTGGCTAGCGGCCACACAGATACGCAGTATTTT. Its amino acids are CATSRDLASGHTDTQYF.